This T cell receptor beta chain emerged from a study of blood T cell repertoires in COVID-19. Authors' data handling: Using reference gene primer amplification, nucleated cell counts were estimated. Measured with immunoSEQ multiplex PCR; TCRdb has only the in-frame clones, and not every one. That table gives V, J and clone size, and the DNA gave D and trimming. The table records fewer than 250,000 clones, approximately 80% of them present only once. The germline V gene has CDR1 SEHNR and CDR2 FQNEAQ (reference sequence). V lost 5 bases, J lost 1 base, and 4 bases stayed unmatched. The length of the CDR3 is 16 residues.

What was sequenced was peripheral blood. This clonotype was obtained from a man aged 25 to 40 with active or convalescent COVID-19. J is TRBJ2-6 and V is TRBV7-9; 8 bases align to TRBD1. DNA for the CDR3: TGTGCCAGCAGCCCGAGACAGGGGTCTGGGGCCAACGTCCTGACTTTC. It codes for CASSPRQGSGANVLTF.